These 10 T cell receptor beta chains were sequenced from one sample in a study of T cell responses to AZD1222 COVID-19 vaccine. The method was immunoSEQ multiplex PCR; TCRdb's version includes in-frame clones alone and lacks a portion of them. Of roughly 100,000 clones in the sample, roughly 86% are singletons; the top ten hold 15% to 20%. The sequencing here drew on peripheral blood, taken 28 days after the second AZD1222 dose. The receptors stem from an adult who received the AZD1222 COVID-19 vaccine.

This chain links TRBV11-2 with TRBJ1-3; D call uncertain. Trimming cost V 4 bases and J 3 bases, with 7 bases left between them. Germline assignment: CDR1 SGHAT and CDR2 FQNNGV. CDR3 size: 13 residues. The CDR3 region has the DNA TGTGCCAGCAGCTCCGATCTTGGAAACACCATATATTTT. Its protein is CASSSDLGNTIYF.

As concerns this clone: Other DNA sequences in the same sample also yield this CDR3. The chain combines TRBV7-3 with TRBJ1-1, with TRBD1 identical over 8 bases. Per the germline V gene, CDR1 is SGHTA and CDR2 is FQGTGA. The CDR3 runs to 13 residues. The J segment lost 4 bases and the V segment lost 4 bases, leaving 2 bases of the junction unmatched. The CDR3 loop is CASSSQGGTEAFF. Written as DNA, the CDR3 is TGTGCCAGCAGCTCACAGGGGGGCACTGAAGCTTTCTTT.

The chain couples TRBV7-9 to TRBJ2-7; tentatively, D is TRBD2 (6 bases). CDR1 SEHNR and CDR2 FQNEAQ come from the germline V gene (reference sequence). The V end lost 3 bases, the J end lost 3 bases, and 9 bases lay between the germline ends. This CDR3 spans 13 amino acids. As DNA, the CDR3 is TGTGCCAGCAGCTTCATGGAGGGCTACGAGCAGTACTTC. This gives the protein CASSFMEGYEQYF.

The rearrangement uses TRBV28 and TRBJ2-3; the match to TRBD2 covers 11 bases. Trimming cost V 4 bases and J 6 bases; bases outside gene matches: 0. The germline V gene encodes CDR1 MDHEN and CDR2 SYDVKM. CDR3 size: 13 residues. CDR3 DNA: TGTGCCAGCAGTTCTAGCGGGAGGGATACGCAGTATTTT. This gives the protein CASSSSGRDTQYF.

The rearrangement joins TRBV13 to TRBJ1-4, with D unclear. Trimming left V 5 bases short and J 7 bases short, with 17 bases between. Germline values: CDR1 PRHDT, CDR2 FYEKMQ (reference sequence). This CDR3 has 15 residues. CDR3 protein: CASSLNTKWSEKLFF. In nucleotides, the CDR3 is TGTGCCAGCAGCCTAAACACTAAGTGGAGTGAAAAACTGTTTTTT.

The chain has TRBV29-1 and TRBJ1-1; 8 nucleotides agree with TRBD1. Germline CDR1 reads SQVTM; CDR2 reads ANQGSEA. V lost 7 bases to trimming and J lost 1 base; unmatched junction nucleotides: 5. CDR3 length: 13 amino acids. This chain's CDR3 is CSALGQGNTEAFF. DNA for the CDR3: TGCAGCGCCCTAGGACAGGGGAACACTGAAGCTTTCTTT.

The chain links TRBV19 to TRBJ2-2, with 7 bases lining up with TRBD1. The trim removed 8 bases at V and 5 bases at J, leaving 8 bases unmatched. The CDR3 totals 14 residues. Germline V gene sequence: CDR1 LNHDA, CDR2 SQIVND (reference sequence). CDR3 amino acids: CASLRDSSTGELFF. DNA for the CDR3: TGTGCCAGTCTCCGGGACAGTAGTACCGGGGAGCTGTTTTTT.

The chain recombines TRBV10-3 with TRBJ1-4; 7 bases map to TRBD1. Germline V lookup: CDR1 ENHRY, CDR2 SYGVKD. V lost 3 bases to trimming and J lost 6 bases; unmatched junction nucleotides: 1. The CDR3 sequence is 13 residues long. The CDR3 DNA follows: TGTGCCATCAGTGACAGGGGGGATGAAAAACTGTTTTTT. It yields the protein CAISDRGDEKLFF.

The chain employs TRBV30 and TRBJ1-4; 7 bases line up with TRBD1. The V gene end was trimmed by 0 bases and the J gene end by 6 bases; junction bases not matched to a gene: 7. The CDR3 length is 15 residues. Germline V gene sequence: CDR1 GTSNPN, CDR2 SVGIG (reference sequence). For the CDR3, the DNA is TGTGCCTGGAGTGTACAGGGGCCGAGCGATGAAAAACTGTTTTTT. This translates into CAWSVQGPSDEKLFF.

This chain joins TRBV2 and TRBJ2-2; D possibly corresponds to TRBD2 (7 bases). From germline, CDR1 is SNHLY and CDR2 FYNNEI. This CDR3 comprises 15 residues. V was clipped by 2 bases and J by 5 bases, with 12 bases between them. The CDR3 region has the DNA TGTGCCAGCAGTGAACTGGGGAGGGGGACCGGGGAGCTGTTTTTT. It specifies CASSELGRGTGELFF.